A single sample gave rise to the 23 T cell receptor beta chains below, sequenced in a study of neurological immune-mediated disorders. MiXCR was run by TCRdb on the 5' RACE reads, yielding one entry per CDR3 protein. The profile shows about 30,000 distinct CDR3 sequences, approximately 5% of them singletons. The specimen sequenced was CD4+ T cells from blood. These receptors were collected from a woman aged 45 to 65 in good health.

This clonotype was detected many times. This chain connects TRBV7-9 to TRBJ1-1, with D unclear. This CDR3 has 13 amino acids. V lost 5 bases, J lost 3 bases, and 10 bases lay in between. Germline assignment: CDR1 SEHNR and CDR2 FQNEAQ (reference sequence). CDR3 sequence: CASSTGRDTEAFF. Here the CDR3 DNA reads TGTGCCAGCAGCACTGGTAGGGACACTGAAGCTTTCTTT.

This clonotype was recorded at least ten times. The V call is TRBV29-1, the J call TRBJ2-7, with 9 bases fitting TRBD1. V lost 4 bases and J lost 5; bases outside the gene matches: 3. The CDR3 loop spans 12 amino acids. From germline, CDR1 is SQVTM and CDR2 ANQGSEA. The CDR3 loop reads CSVVRDRDEQYF. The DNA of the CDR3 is TGCAGCGTTGTCCGGGACAGGGACGAGCAGTACTTC.

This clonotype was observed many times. Written as DNA, the CDR3 is TGCAGTGCTGAACTCGCCAAAAACATTCAGTACTTC. Its translation is CSAELAKNIQYF. The chain recombines TRBV20-1 with TRBJ2-4; D not resolved. This CDR3 has 12 residues. Germline V gives CDR1 DFQATT, CDR2 SNEGSKA (reference sequence). V was clipped by 5 bases and J by 1 base, with 6 bases between them.

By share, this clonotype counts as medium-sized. CDR3 loop: CSVERQLNTEAFF. CDR3 bases: TGCAGCGTTGAACGCCAGTTGAACACTGAAGCTTTCTTT. This chain uses TRBV29-1 with TRBJ1-1; D uncertain. This CDR3 is built from 13 residues. V was clipped by 2 bases and J by 0 bases, with 7 bases between them. In germline, CDR1 is SQVTM, CDR2 ANQGSEA.

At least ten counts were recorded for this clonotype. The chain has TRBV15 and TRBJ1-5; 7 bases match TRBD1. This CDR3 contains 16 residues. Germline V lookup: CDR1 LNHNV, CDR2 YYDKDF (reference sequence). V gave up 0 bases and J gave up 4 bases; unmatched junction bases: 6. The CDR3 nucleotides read TGTGCCACCAGCAGAGATAGGCCAGGGGGTAATCAGCCCCAGCATTTT. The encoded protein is CATSRDRPGGNQPQHF.

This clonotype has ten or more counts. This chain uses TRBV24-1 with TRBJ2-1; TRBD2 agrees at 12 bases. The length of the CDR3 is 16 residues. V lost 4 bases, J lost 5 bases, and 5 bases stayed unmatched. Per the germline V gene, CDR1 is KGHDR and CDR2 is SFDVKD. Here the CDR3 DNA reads TGTGCCACCAGTGACCCTAGCGGGAGGGTGAACAATGAGCAGTTCTTC. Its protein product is CATSDPSGRVNNEQFF.

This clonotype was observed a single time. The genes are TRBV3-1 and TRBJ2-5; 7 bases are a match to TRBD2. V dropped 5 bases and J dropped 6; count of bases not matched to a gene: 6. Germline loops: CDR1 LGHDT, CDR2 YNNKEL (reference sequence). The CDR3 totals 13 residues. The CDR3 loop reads CASSGSGRKTQYF. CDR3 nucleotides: TGTGCCAGCAGCGGATCCGGGAGGAAGACCCAGTACTTC.

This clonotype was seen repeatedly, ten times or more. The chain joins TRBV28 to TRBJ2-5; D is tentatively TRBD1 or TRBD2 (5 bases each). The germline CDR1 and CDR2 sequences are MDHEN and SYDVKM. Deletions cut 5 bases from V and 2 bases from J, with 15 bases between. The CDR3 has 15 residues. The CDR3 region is CASSLPRGIQETQYF. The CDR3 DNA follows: TGTGCCAGCAGTCTCCCGAGGGGAATACAAGAGACCCAGTACTTC.

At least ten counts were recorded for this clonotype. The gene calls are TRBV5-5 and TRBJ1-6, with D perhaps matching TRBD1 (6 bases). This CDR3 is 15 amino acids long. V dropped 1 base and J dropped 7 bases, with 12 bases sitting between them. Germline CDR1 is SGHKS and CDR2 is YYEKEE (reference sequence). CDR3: CASSLTGIPNSPLHF. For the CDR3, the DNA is TGTGCCAGCAGCTTGACAGGGATCCCGAATTCACCCCTCCACTTT.

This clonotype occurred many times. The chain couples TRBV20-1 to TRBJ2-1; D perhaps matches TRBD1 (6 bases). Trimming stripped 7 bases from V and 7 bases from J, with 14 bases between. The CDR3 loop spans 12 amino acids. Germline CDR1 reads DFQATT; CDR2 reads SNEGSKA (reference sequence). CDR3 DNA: TGCAGTGAACAGGGTGCGAGGAATGAGCAGTTCTTC. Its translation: CSEQGARNEQFF.

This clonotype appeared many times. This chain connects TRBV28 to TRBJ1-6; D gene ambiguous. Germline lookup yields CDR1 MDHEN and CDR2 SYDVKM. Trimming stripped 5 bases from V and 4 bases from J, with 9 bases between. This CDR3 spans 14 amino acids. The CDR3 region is CASSNSIYNSPLHF. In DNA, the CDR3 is TGTGCCAGCAGTAACTCCATTTATAATTCACCCCTCCACTTT.

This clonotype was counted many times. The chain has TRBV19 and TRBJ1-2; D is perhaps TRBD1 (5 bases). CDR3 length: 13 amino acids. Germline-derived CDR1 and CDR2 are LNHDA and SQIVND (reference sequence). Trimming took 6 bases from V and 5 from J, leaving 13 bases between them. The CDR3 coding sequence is TGTGCCAGTAGCGCCGGGCCAGGGTATGGCTACACCTTC. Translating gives CASSAGPGYGYTF.

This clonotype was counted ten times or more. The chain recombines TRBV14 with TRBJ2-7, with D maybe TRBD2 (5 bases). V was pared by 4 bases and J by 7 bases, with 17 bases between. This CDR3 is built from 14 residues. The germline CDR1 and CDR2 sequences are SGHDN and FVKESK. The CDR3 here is CASSRGLPGREQYF. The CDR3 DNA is TGTGCCAGCAGCCGTGGACTCCCTGGGAGAGAGCAGTACTTC.

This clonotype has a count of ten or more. The CDR3 region has the DNA TGTGCCAGCAGCCCGTGGACCCAGTACTTC. Translating it yields CASSPWTQYF. The chain employs TRBV12-3 or TRBV12-4 and TRBJ2-5; D is uncertain. Trimming removed 6 bases at V and 7 bases at J, with 6 bases between. The CDR3 totals 10 residues.

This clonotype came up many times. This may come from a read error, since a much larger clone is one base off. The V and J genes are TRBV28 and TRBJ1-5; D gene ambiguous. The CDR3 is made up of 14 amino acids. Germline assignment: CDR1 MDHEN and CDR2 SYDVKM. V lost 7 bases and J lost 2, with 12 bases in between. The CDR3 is CASNWSIRNQPQHF. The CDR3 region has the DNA TGTGCCAGCAATTGGTCCATCCGCAATCAGCCCCAGCATTTT.

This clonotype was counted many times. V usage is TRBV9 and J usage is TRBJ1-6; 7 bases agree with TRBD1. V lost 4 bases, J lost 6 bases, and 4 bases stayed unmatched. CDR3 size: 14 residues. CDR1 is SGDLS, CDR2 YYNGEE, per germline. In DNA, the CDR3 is TGTGCCAGCAGCCCCGGGACAGTTAATTCACCCCTCCACTTT. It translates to CASSPGTVNSPLHF.

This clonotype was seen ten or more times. The DNA of the CDR3 is TGTGCCATCAGTGAGTACAGGGAAGGGAGCAATCAGCCCCAGCATTTT. Translating it yields CAISEYREGSNQPQHF. This sequence joins TRBV10-3 and TRBJ1-5; D perhaps matches TRBD1 (6 bases). The V end lost 1 base, the J end lost 1 base, and 11 bases lay between the germline ends. The germline gives CDR1 ENHRY, CDR2 SYGVKD. CDR3 length: 16 residues.

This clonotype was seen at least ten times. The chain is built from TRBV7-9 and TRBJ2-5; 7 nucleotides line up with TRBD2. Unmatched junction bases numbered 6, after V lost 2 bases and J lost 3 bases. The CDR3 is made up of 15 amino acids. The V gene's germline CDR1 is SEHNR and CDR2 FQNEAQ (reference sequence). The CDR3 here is CASSLLGAGEETQYF. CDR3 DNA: TGTGCCAGCAGCTTACTTGGGGCGGGAGAAGAGACCCAGTACTTC.

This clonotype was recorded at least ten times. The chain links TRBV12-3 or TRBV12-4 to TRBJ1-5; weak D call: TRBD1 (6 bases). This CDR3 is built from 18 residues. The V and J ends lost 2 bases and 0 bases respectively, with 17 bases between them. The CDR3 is CASSLSSGQKFSNQPQHF. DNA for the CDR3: TGTGCCAGCAGTTTAAGTAGCGGACAGAAGTTTAGCAATCAGCCCCAGCATTTT.

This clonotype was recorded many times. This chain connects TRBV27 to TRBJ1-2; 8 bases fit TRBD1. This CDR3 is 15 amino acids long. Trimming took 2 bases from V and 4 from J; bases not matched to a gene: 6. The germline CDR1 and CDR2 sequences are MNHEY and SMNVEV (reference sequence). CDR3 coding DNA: TGTGCCAGCAGTTTAGGTGCAGGGGGCATCTATGGCTACACCTTC. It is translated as CASSLGAGGIYGYTF.

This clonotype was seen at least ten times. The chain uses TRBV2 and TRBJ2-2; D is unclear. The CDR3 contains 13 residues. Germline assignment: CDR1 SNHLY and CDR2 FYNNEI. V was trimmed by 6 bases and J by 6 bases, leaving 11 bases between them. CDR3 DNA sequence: TGTGCCAGCAGCTTCGACTTAGCCGGGGAGCTGTTTTTT. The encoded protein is CASSFDLAGELFF.

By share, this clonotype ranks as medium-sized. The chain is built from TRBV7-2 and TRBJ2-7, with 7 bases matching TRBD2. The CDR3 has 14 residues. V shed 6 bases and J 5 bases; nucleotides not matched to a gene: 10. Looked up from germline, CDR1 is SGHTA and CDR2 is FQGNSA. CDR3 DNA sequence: TGTGCCAGCAGTAATCGGGCCCGGGGGGACGAGCAGTACTTC. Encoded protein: CASSNRARGDEQYF. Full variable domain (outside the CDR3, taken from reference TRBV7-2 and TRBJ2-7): GAGVSQSPSNKVTEKGKDVELRCDPISGHTALYWYRQSLGQGLEFLIYFQGNSAPDKSGLPSDRFSAERTGGSVSTLTIQRTQQEDSAVYLCASSNRARGDEQYFGPGTRLTVT.

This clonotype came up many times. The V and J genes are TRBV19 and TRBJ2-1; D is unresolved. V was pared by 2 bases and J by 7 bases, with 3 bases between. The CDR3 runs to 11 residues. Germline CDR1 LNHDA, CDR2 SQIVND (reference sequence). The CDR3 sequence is CASSIKNEQFF. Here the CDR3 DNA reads TGTGCCAGTAGTATAAAAAATGAGCAGTTCTTC.